These 21 T cell receptor beta chains originate from one sample sequenced in a study of cytomegalovirus exposure and HLA in healthy donors. In the PCR, 60 Vbeta and 13 Jbeta primers were used. Libraries were prepared by immunoSEQ multiplex PCR; TCRdb keeps only in-frame clonotypes and omits some of them. The table includes about 190,000 clones, around 67% detected once. Sequencing was performed on PBMCs. These receptors were collected from a woman in her 30s in good health and CMV-seropositive.

The CDR3: CASSLGGPSSYEQYF. CDR3 bases: TGTGCCAGCAGCTTAGGCGGGCCCAGCTCCTACGAGCAGTACTTC. The chain has TRBV5-4 and TRBJ2-7; perhaps TRBD2 as D (5 bases). The CDR3 is 15 residues long. V was clipped by 2 bases and J by 0 bases, with 12 bases between them. Looked up from germline, CDR1 is SGHNT and CDR2 is YYREEE (reference sequence).

The chain couples TRBV2 to TRBJ2-5, with 7 bases aligning to TRBD1. Germline CDR1 SNHLY, CDR2 FYNNEI. J was trimmed by 3 bases and V by 8 bases; bases with no gene match: 9. The CDR3 is 14 amino acids. The CDR3 sequence: CASFKTGREETQYF. The CDR3 nucleotides are TGTGCCAGCTTTAAGACAGGGAGAGAAGAGACCCAGTACTTC.

As regards this clone: At one end the junction does not follow the germline gene, possibly because of a read error. The chain couples TRBV5-8 to TRBJ1-5; D remains ambiguous. Germline CDR1 and CDR2: SGHTS and YDEGEE. CDR3 length equals 14 residues. CDR3 protein: CASSLTLLNEPQHF. CDR3 coding DNA: TGTGCCAGCAGCTTGACACTACTCAATGAGCCCCAGCATTTT. Together with reference TRBV5-8 and TRBJ1-5, the CDR3 gives the full variable domain: EAGVTQSPTHLIKTRGQQATLRCSPISGHTSVYWYQQALGLGLQFLLWYDEGEERNRGNFPPRFSGRQFPNYSSELNVNALELEDSALYLCASSLTLLNEPQHFGDGTRLSIL.

This chain uses TRBV7-9 with TRBJ1-1, with 7 bases lining up with TRBD1. In germline, CDR1 is SEHNR, CDR2 FQNEAQ (reference sequence). The V gene end was trimmed by 0 bases and the J gene end by 0 bases; junction bases not matched to a gene: 7. The CDR3 totals 17 residues. CDR3 residues: CASSLASLDRVNTEAFF. CDR3 DNA sequence: TGTGCCAGCAGCTTAGCGAGCCTTGACAGGGTGAACACTGAAGCTTTCTTT. Full variable domain (rest looked up from reference TRBV7-9 and TRBJ1-1): DTGVSQNPRHKITKRGQNVTFRCDPISEHNRLYWYRQTLGQGPEFLTYFQNEAQLEKSRLLSDRFSAERPKGSFSTLEIQRTEQGDSAMYLCASSLASLDRVNTEAFFGQGTRLTVV.

This clone has just a few counts. The genes are TRBV28 and TRBJ2-2; weak D call: TRBD2 (5 bases). There are 17 residues in the CDR3. The germline V and J ends were trimmed by 5 bases and 4 bases, with 20 bases remaining between them. Per germline, CDR1 MDHEN and CDR2 SYDVKM. CDR3 sequence: CASSPSGPVGFTGELFF. DNA for the CDR3: TGTGCCAGCAGTCCAAGCGGCCCGGTCGGGTTCACCGGGGAGCTGTTTTTT. Together with reference TRBV28 and TRBJ2-2, the CDR3 gives the full variable domain: DVKVTQSSRYLVKRTGEKVFLECVQDMDHENMFWYRQDPGLGLRLIYFSYDVKMKEKGDIPEGYSVSREKKERFSLILESASTNQTSMYLCASSPSGPVGFTGELFFGEGSRLTVL.

The J gene is TRBJ2-7, the V gene TRBV27, with 7 bases that match TRBD2. The CDR3 sequence is 15 residues long. Germline V gene sequence: CDR1 MNHEY, CDR2 SMNVEV (reference sequence). V dropped 2 bases and J dropped 1; count of bases not matched to a gene: 5. CDR3 coding DNA: TGTGCCAGCAGTTTAGAGCGGGGTGCGTCCTACGAGCAGTACTTC. Translation gives CASSLERGASYEQYF.

This clone appeared a few times. The chain links TRBV7-6 to TRBJ2-2; 8 positions match TRBD1. Germline CDR1 is SGHVS and CDR2 is FNYEAQ. The trim removed 3 bases at V and 1 base at J, leaving 4 bases unmatched. This CDR3 has 16 amino acids. For the CDR3, the DNA is TGTGCCAGCAGCTTTTCCGGGACAGGGAACACCGGGGAGCTGTTTTTT. It translates to CASSFSGTGNTGELFF.

The rearrangement uses TRBV4-1 and TRBJ2-7; D gene ambiguous. CDR1 is MGHRA, CDR2 YSYEKL, per germline. This CDR3 region has 14 residues. V was shortened by 0 bases and J by 6 bases, with 12 bases between the two germline ends. CDR3 DNA sequence: TGCGCCAGCAGCCAAGATCTGTTAGTTTCCGAGCAGTACTTC. It yields the protein CASSQDLLVSEQYF.

The V call is TRBV7-7, the J call TRBJ2-1; D is unclear. This CDR3 spans 13 amino acids. CDR1 is SSHAT and CDR2 is FNYEAQ in the germline V gene (reference sequence). Deletions cut 3 bases from V and 0 bases from J, with 3 bases between. The CDR3 nucleotides are TGTGCCAGCAGCTTCAGCTCCTACAATGAGCAGTTCTTC. It translates to CASSFSSYNEQFF.

This chain connects TRBV7-2 to TRBJ2-3, with a tentative D call TRBD2 (5 bases). Germline V gene lookup returns CDR1 SGHTA and CDR2 FQGNSA. With 5 bases removed from V and 3 bases from J, the gap between germline ends came to 15 bases. This CDR3 region has 15 residues. CDR3 nucleotide sequence: TGTGCCAGCAGCCTCCGACCCCCGGGAACAGATACGCAGTATTTT. This translates into CASSLRPPGTDTQYF. The full variable domain, completed using reference TRBV7-2 and TRBJ2-3, is GAGVSQSPSNKVTEKGKDVELRCDPISGHTALYWYRQSLGQGLEFLIYFQGNSAPDKSGLPSDRFSAERTGGSVSTLTIQRTQQEDSAVYLCASSLRPPGTDTQYFGPGTRLTVL.

This clone was recorded only once. This sequence joins TRBV5-1 and TRBJ2-1; 11 nucleotides agree with TRBD2. This CDR3 has 18 residues. CDR1 and CDR2 (germline): SGHRS, YFSETQ. J was trimmed by 0 bases and V by 5 bases; bases with no gene match: 10. DNA for the CDR3: TGCGCCAGCAGAAACTACGGACTAGCGGGCGACTCCTACAATGAGCAGTTCTTC. It yields the protein CASRNYGLAGDSYNEQFF.

Comment on this clone: One end of the junction varies from germline; a read error may be responsible. The same CDR3 also results from other DNA sequences found in this sample. This chain links TRBV19 with TRBJ1-5; 11 nucleotides agree with TRBD1. The CDR3 loop spans 14 amino acids. In germline, CDR1 is LNHDA, CDR2 SQIVND (reference sequence). This CDR3 reads CASRWTGGNQPQHF. The CDR3 DNA is TGTGCCAGTAGATGGACAGGGGGCAATCAGCCCCAGCACTTT.

The CDR3 protein is CASSSGLAVTDTQYF. In DNA, the CDR3 is TGTGCCAGCAGCTCGGGACTAGCGGTCACAGATACGCAGTATTTT. The chain has TRBV7-9 and TRBJ2-3; TRBD2 aligns across 11 bases. Germline V gives CDR1 SEHNR, CDR2 FQNEAQ (reference sequence). The J segment lost 2 bases and the V segment lost 4 bases, leaving 2 bases of the junction unmatched. The CDR3 totals 15 residues.

The rearrangement links TRBV19 to TRBJ2-7, with 7 bases fitting TRBD1. CDR1 is LNHDA, CDR2 SQIVND, per germline (reference sequence). The CDR3 sequence is 13 residues long. J lost 0 bases, V lost 6 bases, and 2 bases had no gene match. The CDR3 DNA is TGTGCCAGTAGCCAGGGGGACTCCTACGAGCAGTACTTC. It encodes CASSQGDSYEQYF.

The V and J genes are TRBV4-1 and TRBJ1-1, with 12 bases identical to TRBD1. This CDR3 region has 17 residues. Trimming cost V 3 bases and J 5 bases; bases outside gene matches: 10. Germline values: CDR1 MGHRA, CDR2 YSYEKL. The CDR3 sequence is CASSQTRDRGQQTEAFF. DNA for the CDR3: TGCGCCAGCAGCCAGACCCGGGACAGGGGGCAACAGACTGAAGCTTTCTTT.

The chain couples TRBV6-1 to TRBJ2-5; 10 bases are a match to TRBD2. The J call is uncertain, as TRBJ2-7 better fits the DNA end. Germline V CDR1 and CDR2: MNHNS, SASEGT. The CDR3 has 14 amino acids. This chain's CDR3 is CASSDSGGSYEQYF. The CDR3 nucleotides are TGTGCCAGCAGTGATAGCGGGGGGTCCTACGAGCAGTACTTC.

The chain uses TRBV5-4 and TRBJ2-1; weak D call: TRBD2 (6 bases). The CDR3 length is 14 residues. Trimming pared 7 bases from V and 7 bases from J, leaving 18 bases between. The germline CDR1 and CDR2 sequences are SGHNT and YYREEE (reference sequence). The CDR3 reads CASCSRPAGNEQFF. As DNA, the CDR3 is TGTGCCAGCTGCAGTCGCCCGGCGGGGAATGAGCAGTTCTTC.

Details on this clone: Different DNA sequences within this sample yield the same CDR3. V and J are TRBV5-8 and TRBJ1-5, with 7 bases aligning to TRBD1. Germline V gene sequence: CDR1 SGHTS, CDR2 YDEGEE. With 1 base clipped from V and 7 bases from J, the junction kept 8 bases outside the gene matches. This CDR3 is built from 15 residues. CDR3 DNA sequence: TGTGCCAGCAGCTTGAGGGGGCTAAGTGGACAGCCCCAGCATTTT. The encoded protein is CASSLRGLSGQPQHF. Variable domain in full (rest from reference TRBV5-8 and TRBJ1-5): EAGVTQSPTHLIKTRGQQATLRCSPISGHTSVYWYQQALGLGLQFLLWYDEGEERNRGNFPPRFSGRQFPNYSSELNVNALELEDSALYLCASSLRGLSGQPQHFGDGTRLSIL.

This CDR3 is CASRTPGLYTGELFF. The CDR3 coding sequence is TGTGCCAGCAGGACACCGGGACTCTACACCGGGGAGCTGTTTTTT. This chain connects TRBV28 to TRBJ2-2, with a possible D match to TRBD2 (6 bases). Looked up from germline, CDR1 is MDHEN and CDR2 is SYDVKM. The CDR3 contains 15 residues. V lost 6 bases, J lost 3 bases, and 14 bases lay in between.

About this clone itself: Germline is not matched at one junction end, which may reflect a read error. The rearrangement joins TRBV7-9 to TRBJ2-7, with 7 bases identical to TRBD2. CDR3 size: 14 residues. Germline V CDR1 and CDR2: SEHNR, FQNEAQ (reference sequence). CDR3 in amino acids: CSSSLIGGSNEQYF. The CDR3 region has the DNA TGTTCCAGCAGCTTAATTGGCGGGAGTAACGAGCAGTACTTC.

V and J are TRBV28 and TRBJ1-1; 7 bases are a match to TRBD1. Trimming removed 5 bases from V and 1 base from J; junction bases left unmatched: 13. Germline V lookup: CDR1 MDHEN, CDR2 SYDVKM. This CDR3 contains 17 residues. The CDR3 DNA reads TGTGCCAGCAGTGACCGTGACAGGGACCCATGGAACACTGAAGCTTTCTTT. Protein product: CASSDRDRDPWNTEAFF.